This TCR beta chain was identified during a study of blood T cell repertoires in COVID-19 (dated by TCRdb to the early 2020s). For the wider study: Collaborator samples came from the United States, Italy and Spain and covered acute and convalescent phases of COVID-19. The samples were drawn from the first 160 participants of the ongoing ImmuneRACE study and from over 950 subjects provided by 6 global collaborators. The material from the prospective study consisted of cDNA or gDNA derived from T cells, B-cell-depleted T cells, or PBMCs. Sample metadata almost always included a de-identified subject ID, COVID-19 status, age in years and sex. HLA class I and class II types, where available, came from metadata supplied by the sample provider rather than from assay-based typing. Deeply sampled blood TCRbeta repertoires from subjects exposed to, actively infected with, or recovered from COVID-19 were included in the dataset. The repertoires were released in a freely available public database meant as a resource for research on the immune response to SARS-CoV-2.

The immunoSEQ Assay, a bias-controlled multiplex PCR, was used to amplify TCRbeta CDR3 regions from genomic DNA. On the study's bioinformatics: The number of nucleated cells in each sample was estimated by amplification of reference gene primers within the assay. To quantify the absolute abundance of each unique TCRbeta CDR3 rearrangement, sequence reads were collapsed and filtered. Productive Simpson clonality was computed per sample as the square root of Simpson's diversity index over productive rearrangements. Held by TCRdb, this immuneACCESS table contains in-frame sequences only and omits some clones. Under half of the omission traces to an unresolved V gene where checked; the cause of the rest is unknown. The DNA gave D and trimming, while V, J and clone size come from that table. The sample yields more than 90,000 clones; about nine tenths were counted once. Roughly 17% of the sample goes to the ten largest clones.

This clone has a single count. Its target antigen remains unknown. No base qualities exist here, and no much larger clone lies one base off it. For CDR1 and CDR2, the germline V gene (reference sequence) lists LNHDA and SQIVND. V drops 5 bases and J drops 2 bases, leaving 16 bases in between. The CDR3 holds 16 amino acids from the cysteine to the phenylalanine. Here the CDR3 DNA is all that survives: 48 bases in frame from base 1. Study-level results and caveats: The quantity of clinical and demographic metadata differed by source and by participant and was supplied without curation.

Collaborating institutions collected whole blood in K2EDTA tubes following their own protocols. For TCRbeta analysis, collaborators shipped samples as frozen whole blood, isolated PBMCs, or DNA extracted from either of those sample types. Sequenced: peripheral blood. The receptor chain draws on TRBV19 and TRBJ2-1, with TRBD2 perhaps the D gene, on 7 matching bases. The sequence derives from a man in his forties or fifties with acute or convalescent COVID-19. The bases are TGTGCCAGTAGTTCAATCGGGGGGCGTCCCTACAATGAGCAGTTCTTC. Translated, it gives CASSSIGGRPYNEQFF.